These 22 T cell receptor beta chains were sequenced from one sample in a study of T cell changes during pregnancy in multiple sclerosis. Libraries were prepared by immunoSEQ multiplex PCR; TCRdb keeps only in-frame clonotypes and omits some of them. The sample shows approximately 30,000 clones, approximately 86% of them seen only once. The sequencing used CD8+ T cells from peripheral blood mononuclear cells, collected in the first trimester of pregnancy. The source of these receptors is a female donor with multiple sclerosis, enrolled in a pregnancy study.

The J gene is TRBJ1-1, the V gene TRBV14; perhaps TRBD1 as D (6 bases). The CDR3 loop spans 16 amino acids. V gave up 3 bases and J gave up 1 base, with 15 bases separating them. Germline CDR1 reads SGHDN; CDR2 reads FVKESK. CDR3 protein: CASSHLGDTRNTEAFF. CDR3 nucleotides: TGTGCCAGCAGCCACCTTGGGGACACTCGGAACACTGAAGCTTTCTTT.

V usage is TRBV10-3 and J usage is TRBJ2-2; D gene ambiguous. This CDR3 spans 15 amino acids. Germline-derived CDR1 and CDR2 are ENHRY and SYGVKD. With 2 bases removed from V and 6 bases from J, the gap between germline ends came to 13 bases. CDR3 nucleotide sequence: TGTGCCATCAGTGAGCCTCTAGAGGCCTCCGGGGAGCTGTTTTTT. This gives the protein CAISEPLEASGELFF.

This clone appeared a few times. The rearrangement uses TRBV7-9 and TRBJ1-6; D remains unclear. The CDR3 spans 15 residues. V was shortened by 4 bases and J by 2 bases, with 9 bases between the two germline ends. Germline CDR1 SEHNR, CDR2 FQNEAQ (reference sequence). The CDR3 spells CASSSDTTYNSPLHF. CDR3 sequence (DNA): TGTGCCAGCAGCTCCGACACCACCTATAATTCACCCCTCCACTTT.

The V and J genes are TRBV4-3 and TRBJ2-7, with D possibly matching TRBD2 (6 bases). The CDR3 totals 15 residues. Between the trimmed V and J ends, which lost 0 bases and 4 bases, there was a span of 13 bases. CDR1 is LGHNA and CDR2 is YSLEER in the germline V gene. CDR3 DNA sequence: TGCGCCAGCAGCCAAGATCGGGGGAATGGTTACGAGCAGTACTTC. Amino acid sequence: CASSQDRGNGYEQYF.

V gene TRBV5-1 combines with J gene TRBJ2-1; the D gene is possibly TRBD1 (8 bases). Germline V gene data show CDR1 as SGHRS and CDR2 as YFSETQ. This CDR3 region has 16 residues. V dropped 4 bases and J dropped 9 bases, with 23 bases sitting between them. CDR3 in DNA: TGCGCCAGCAGCCCTCCCAGGGGTTACAGGGGGGGTGAGCAGTTCTTC. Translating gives CASSPPRGYRGGEQFF.

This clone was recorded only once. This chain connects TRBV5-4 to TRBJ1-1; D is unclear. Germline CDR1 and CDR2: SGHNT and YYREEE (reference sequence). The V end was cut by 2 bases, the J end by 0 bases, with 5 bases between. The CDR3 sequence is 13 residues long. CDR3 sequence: CASSFSVNTEAFF. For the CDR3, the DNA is TGTGCCAGCAGCTTCTCGGTGAACACTGAAGCTTTCTTT. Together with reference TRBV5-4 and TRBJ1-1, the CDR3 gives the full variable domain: ETGVTQSPTHLIKTRGQQVTLRCSSQSGHNTVSWYQQALGQGPQFIFQYYREEENGRGNFPPRFSGLQFPNYSSELNVNALELDDSALYLCASSFSVNTEAFFGQGTRLTVV.

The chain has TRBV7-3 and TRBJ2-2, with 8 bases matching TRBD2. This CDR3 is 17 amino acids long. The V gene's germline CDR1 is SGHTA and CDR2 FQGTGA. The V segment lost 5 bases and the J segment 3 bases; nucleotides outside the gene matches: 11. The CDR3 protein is CASSPLGGGPHTGELFF. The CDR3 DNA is TGTGCCAGCAGCCCTCTCGGCGGGGGGCCCCACACCGGGGAGCTGTTTTTT.

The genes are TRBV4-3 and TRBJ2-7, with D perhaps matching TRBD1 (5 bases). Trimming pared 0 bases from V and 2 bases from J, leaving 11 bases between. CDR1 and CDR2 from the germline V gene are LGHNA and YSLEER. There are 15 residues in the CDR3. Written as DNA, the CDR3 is TGCGCCAGCAGCCAAGACCAGGGTACCGCCTACGAGCAGTACTTC. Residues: CASSQDQGTAYEQYF.

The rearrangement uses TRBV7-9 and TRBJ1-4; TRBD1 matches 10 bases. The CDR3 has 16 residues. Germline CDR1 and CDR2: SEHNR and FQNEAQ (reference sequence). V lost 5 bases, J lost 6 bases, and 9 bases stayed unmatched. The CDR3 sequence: CASSKELGTGDEKLFF. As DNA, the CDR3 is TGTGCCAGCAGCAAAGAGCTCGGGACAGGGGATGAAAAACTGTTTTTT.

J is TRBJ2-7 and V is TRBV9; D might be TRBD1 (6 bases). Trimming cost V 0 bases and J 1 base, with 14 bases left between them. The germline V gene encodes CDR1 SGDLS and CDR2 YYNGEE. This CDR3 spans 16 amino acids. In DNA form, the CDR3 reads TGTGCCAGCAGCGTAGTTACAGGGAATATTTCCTACGAGCAGTACTTC. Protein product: CASSVVTGNISYEQYF.

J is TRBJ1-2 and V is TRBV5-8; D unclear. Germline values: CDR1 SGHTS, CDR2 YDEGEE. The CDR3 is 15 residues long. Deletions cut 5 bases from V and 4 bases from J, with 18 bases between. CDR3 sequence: CASRPQFGEFYGYTF. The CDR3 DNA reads TGTGCCAGCAGACCACAATTCGGGGAGTTCTATGGCTACACCTTC.

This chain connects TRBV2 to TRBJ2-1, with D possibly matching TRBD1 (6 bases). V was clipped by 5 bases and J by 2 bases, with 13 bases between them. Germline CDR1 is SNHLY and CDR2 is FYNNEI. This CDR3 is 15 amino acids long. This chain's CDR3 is CASSSGTTTYNEQFF. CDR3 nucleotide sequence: TGTGCCAGCAGTTCCGGGACAACGACCTACAATGAGCAGTTCTTC.

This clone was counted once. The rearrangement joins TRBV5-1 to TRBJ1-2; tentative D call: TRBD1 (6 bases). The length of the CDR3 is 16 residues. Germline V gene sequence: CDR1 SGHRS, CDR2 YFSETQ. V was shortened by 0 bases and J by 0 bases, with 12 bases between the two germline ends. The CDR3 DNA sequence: TGCGCCAGCAGCTTGGCCGAGGGGGGGGCTAACTATGGCTACACCTTC. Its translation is CASSLAEGGANYGYTF.

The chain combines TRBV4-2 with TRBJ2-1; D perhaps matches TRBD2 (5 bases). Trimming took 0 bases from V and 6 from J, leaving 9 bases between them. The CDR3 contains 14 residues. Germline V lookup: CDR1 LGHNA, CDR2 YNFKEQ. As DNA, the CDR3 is TGTGCCAGCAGCCAAGATACTAGTCTCAATGAGCAGTTCTTC. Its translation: CASSQDTSLNEQFF.

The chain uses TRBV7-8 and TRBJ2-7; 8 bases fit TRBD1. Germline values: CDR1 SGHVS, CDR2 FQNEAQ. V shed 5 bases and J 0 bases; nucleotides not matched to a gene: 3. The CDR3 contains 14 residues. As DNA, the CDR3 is TGTGCCAGCAGCCACGACAGGGGCTCCTACGAGCAGTACTTC. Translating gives CASSHDRGSYEQYF.

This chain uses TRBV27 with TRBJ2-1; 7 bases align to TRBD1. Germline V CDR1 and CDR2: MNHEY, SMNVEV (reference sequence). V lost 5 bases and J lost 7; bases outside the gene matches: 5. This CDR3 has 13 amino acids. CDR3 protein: CASSPNRGNEQFF. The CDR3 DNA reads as TGTGCCAGCAGTCCGAACAGGGGTAATGAGCAGTTCTTC.

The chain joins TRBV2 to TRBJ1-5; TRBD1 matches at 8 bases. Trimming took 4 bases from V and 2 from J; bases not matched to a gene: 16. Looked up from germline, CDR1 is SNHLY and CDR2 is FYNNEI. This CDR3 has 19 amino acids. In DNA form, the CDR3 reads TGTGCCAGCAGTGGACCCCTTGGACAGGGCGAAAAAGGCAATCAGCCCCAGCATTTT. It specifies CASSGPLGQGEKGNQPQHF.

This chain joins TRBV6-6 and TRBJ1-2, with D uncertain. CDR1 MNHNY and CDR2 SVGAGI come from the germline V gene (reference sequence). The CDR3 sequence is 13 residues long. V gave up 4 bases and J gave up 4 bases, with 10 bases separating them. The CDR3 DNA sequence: TGTGCCAGCAGTTCGAGCCTATCCTATGGCTACACCTTC. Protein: CASSSSLSYGYTF.

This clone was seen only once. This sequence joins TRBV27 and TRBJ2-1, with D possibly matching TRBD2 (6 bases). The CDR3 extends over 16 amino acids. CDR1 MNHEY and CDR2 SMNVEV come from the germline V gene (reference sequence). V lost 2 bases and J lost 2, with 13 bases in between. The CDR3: CASSLLASLTYNEQFF. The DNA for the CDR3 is TGTGCCAGCAGTTTACTAGCGTCTCTAACCTACAATGAGCAGTTCTTC.

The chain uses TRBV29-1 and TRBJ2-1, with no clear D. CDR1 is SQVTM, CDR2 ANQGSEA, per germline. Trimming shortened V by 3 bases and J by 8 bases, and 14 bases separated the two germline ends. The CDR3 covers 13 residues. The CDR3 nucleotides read TGCAGCGTTGATGATCAGGAATCTGATGAGCAGTTCTTC. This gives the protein CSVDDQESDEQFF.

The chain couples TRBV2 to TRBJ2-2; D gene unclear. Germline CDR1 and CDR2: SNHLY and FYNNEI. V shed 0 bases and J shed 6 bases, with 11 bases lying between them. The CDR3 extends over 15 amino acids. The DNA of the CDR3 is TGTGCCAGCAGTGAAGCGTGGGCTGGGTCCGGGGAGCTGTTTTTT. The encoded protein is CASSEAWAGSGELFF.

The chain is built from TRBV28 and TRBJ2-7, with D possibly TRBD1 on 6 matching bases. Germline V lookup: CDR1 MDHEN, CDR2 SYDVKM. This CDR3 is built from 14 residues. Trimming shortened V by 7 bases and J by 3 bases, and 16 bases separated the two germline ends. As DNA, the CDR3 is TGTGCCAGCACTCCGAGGGGGTGGGGCTACGAGCAGTACTTC. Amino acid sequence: CASTPRGWGYEQYF.